This TCR beta chain was retrieved from a study of blood T cells in healthy people across ages (dated by TCRdb to about 2015). At the level of the whole study: In model experiments, roughly one uniquely barcoded TCR beta cDNA molecule per two T cells was captured by template switching. Using deep sequencing normalized with unique cDNA molecular identifiers, the study measured how TCR beta repertoire diversity changes with age. The donors were split into four age groups: young (average around 15 years), middle-aged (about 40), aged (roughly 60) and long-lived (over 75). To avoid experimental bias, donors of different ages were randomly spread across the sequencing lanes. Using the same blood draw, the study looked at two additional independent replicas of 1 million unique cDNA reads for two donors, one aged 18 to 30 and the other aged 80 or older. Results the study describes overall, beyond this receptor: Compared with the aged group, the long-lived group had more naive CD4+ T cells, fewer expanded clones and increased TCR diversity, a pattern suggesting age selection. Estimates of total diversity based on one million sequenced T cells were considered lower bounds and underestimates. Because donor CMV infection status was unknown, age-related changes in expanded clonotypes were potentially confounded. As age increased, observed TCR beta diversity per million T cells dropped in a roughly linear way, and a significant reduction was already evident by age about 40. A strong correlation was found between observed TCR beta diversity and the percentage of naive T cells measured by flow cytometry. Because profiling used bulk unsorted PBMCs, naive and antigen-experienced compartments could not be compared conclusively.

Library preparation was by 5' RACE. Sequenced using an Illumina HiSeq 2500. A second PCR of roughly 7 to 11 cycles was run with a J-beta primer mix and a sample-barcoded 5' primer. A template-switch 5' adaptor carrying 12 random nucleotides introduced a unique molecular identifier onto each TCR beta cDNA molecule. Each sample yielded at least 3 million CDR3-containing paired-end reads. First-strand cDNA synthesis was performed from all RNA using the Mint cDNA synthesis kit, with priming by a TRBC-specific oligonucleotide. Following uracil-DNA glycosylase treatment, all cDNA underwent a first 18-cycle PCR with the universal primers M1SS and BC2_uni_R. For the original study's pipeline: For normalization, 1 million high-quality reads were randomly selected from each sample, with every read carrying a distinct molecular identifier. Reads with shared molecular identifiers were discarded instead of being binned into consensus sequences. MiTCR, with a Q25 quality threshold and the strictest error-elimination algorithm, was used for CDR3 identification, clonotype clustering and error correction. Lower-bound total TCR beta diversity was estimated with a nonparametric unseen species model using Euler transformation. The public sequencing data were trimmed at Q25 with fastp and processed into clonotypes with MiXCR by TCRdb, which kept only in-frame beta chains. Every entry covers one CDR3 protein and lists the most common genes and DNA from its rows. The V and J calls follow TCRdb's processing rather than the paper's. This sample is represented by around 1,700,000 distinct CDR3 sequences; 25% to 30% of them were singletons. 7.7% of the sample rests with the top ten.

Its CDR3 holds 14 amino acids, cysteine through phenylalanine. The retained sequence is limited to the CDR3, 42 bases, with the frame set at the first base. In the germline V gene, CDR1 corresponds to SQVTM and CDR2 to ANQGSEA. Relative to germline, V is missing 2 bases and J is missing 8 bases, with 4 bases of the junction outside any gene match. A note on this clonotype: The clone's antigen remains unknown. No base qualities exist here, and no much larger clone lies one base off it.

The donors were some 39 Caucasian individuals from Russia, aged roughly 6 to 100 years, who were systemically healthy. Each donor gave approximately 9.3 milliliters of peripheral blood, collected into EDTA-treated Vacutainer tubes. Ficoll-Paque density-gradient centrifugation was used to isolate PBMCs, with at least 7 million per sample. Trizol reagent was used to extract total RNA from PBMCs, with at least 6 micrograms per sample. The percentages of naive CD45RAhigh/CD27high T cells were determined by flow cytometry on a PBMC aliquot from every donor. The chain uses TRBV29-1 and TRBJ2-1, and 12 bases in between align with TRBD1. Sequencing was performed on blood. This TCR came from a woman aged 30 to 39 in good health. This receptor carries the CDR3 CSVESGTGGDEQFF. The nucleotides are TGCAGCGTTGAATCCGGGACAGGGGGCGATGAGCAGTTCTTC.